This TCR beta chain comes out of a study of regulatory T cells in long-lasting Graves disease (dated by TCRdb to 2020 to 2023). Looking at the study overall: In the newly diagnosed Graves' disease group, patients had been taking antithyroid drugs for less than 3 months. This study used TCR sequencing and RNA sequencing of peripheral blood to compare persistent Graves' disease patients against newly diagnosed Graves' disease patients. A total of 35 or so samples were covered by TCR sequencing, comprising about 13 persistent and around 20 newly diagnosed Graves' disease patients. The study was registered as a clinical trial and conducted in China. Paper-wide results and their limitations: Preferential use of TRBV28, TRBJ1-2 and TRBJ2-5 was observed in persistent disease, whereas TRBV20-1 and TRBJ2-1 were favored in newly diagnosed disease. Sequencing and analysis were limited to the TCR beta chain. Because the primary lesion, thyroid tissue, could not be accessed, the study looked at peripheral blood alone. Lower TCR Shannon entropy and fewer highly expanded clones were observed in persistent Graves' disease patients than in newly diagnosed patients, which suggested clonal expansion. More public clonotypes were shared among persistent patients (more than 2,500) than among newly diagnosed patients (roughly 960). As a limitation, the authors acknowledged that the small sample size may reduce accuracy.

Library prep was done by multiplex PCR. Sequenced on an Illumina HiSeq 4000. To build TCR beta libraries, CDR3 regions were amplified by Arm-PCR using iRepertoire HTBI primers. Gel purification was performed on PCR products prior to sequencing. In the original analysis: Gene usage analysis of CDR3 amino acid clonotypes used the 62 TRBV and some 13 TRBJ segments found across samples. COPE and FqMerger were used to merge filtered high-quality paired reads into contigs. BLAST was used to align contigs to IMGT TRBV, TRBD and TRBJ reference genes, with CDR3 defined following IMGT. Any clonotype with a frequency above 0.1% was classified as a highly expanded clone. Shannon entropy was used to measure repertoire diversity, and the Gini coefficient was used to measure V-J evenness. Clonotypes shared by more than one individual were considered public. TCRdb ran its own pipeline on the public reads, namely fastp trimming at Q25 and MiXCR clone calling, and kept in-frame beta chains. CDR3 protein sequences are deduplicated, and each keeps its most common genes and DNA. The V and J calls come from TCRdb's annotation, not from the publication. The sample records 350,000 to 500,000 distinct CDR3 sequences, around 15% of which are singletons. Jointly, the top ten make up roughly 23% of the sample.

The germline V gene specifies SNHLY as CDR1 and FYNNEI as CDR2. The CDR3 spans 14 residues, from the cysteine through the phenylalanine. The CDR3 DNA has 42 bases and is translated from base 1. Trimming at the junction amounts to 3 bases on V and 4 bases on J, and the germline ends lie 10 bases apart. This clonotype was seen ten or more times. Its antigen remains unidentified. No quality values exist for individual bases; no much larger clone is one base distant. In the paper's terms, the time point label means: newly diagnosed GD, antithyroid drugs for less than 3 months. For both TCR sequencing and RNA sequencing, RNA was extracted from PBMCs using TRIzol. Graves' disease was diagnosed according to American Thyroid Association guidelines. Patients were recruited from an endocrinology department in Xi'an, China. From each patient, approximately 10 milliliters of peripheral blood was collected into an EDTA anticoagulant tube. PBMCs were isolated by Ficoll Paque Plus density gradient separation without further T cell sorting. An Agilent 2100 Bioanalyzer and agarose gel were used to check RNA quality, while a NanoDrop 2000 measured RNA concentration.

The sample also formed part of further work on T cells in Graves' hyperthyroidism and ophthalmopathy. Reported in the second study: Graves' hyperthyroidism was defined as stable when no progression to ophthalmopathy occurred over 18 months of follow-up. Hyperthyroidism patients were newly diagnosed, had a disease duration of under 2 months, and were aged 18 to 65 years. Any patient with an uncontrolled infection, another autoimmune disease, pregnancy or lactation was excluded. Diagnoses were based on clinical symptoms, serum thyroxine and TRAb, thyroid ultrasound and orbital computed tomography. The TCR CDR3 was subjected to a first round of RT-PCR using the HTBI primer set and the Qiagen OneStep RT-PCR kit. Most expanded thyroid clonotypes (frequency above 0.001) were also detected in blood, suggesting blood repertoires may reflect thyroid immune responses. A model built on a 13 V-J signature distinguished ophthalmopathy from stable hyperthyroidism, reaching around 87% sensitivity and under 84% specificity in cross-validation and 80%/75% in testing. During validation, the model predicted progression to ophthalmopathy a median of approximately 6.5 months ahead of onset, with almost 71% sensitivity and roughly 75% specificity. A discovery cohort of about a hundred patients, approximately 44 with Graves' ophthalmopathy and 55 to 60 with stable Graves' hyperthyroidism, was used to find distinguishing TCR V-J signatures. Prospective prediction of ophthalmopathy was tested in an independent validation cohort of some 20 hyperthyroidism patients and 15 to 17 patients who later progressed to ophthalmopathy. The approximately 100 discovery patients were randomly split 7:3 into training and test sets. In more than 5 Graves' hyperthyroidism patients, the study also compared T-cell repertoires from thyroid tissue with T-cell repertoires from blood. Once sampling was done, hyperthyroidism patients were given methimazole at a starting dose of 30 mg daily, whereas ophthalmopathy patients were given high-dose intravenous methylprednisolone. A second multiplex PCR round built the libraries, followed by size selection and purification. Paired-end sequencing of the libraries was performed with 100 bp reads on an Illumina HiSeq2000. SOAPnuke was used to process the raw data, throwing out any read that contained adapters or uncalled bases, had a mean Phred below 15, or lacked an exact constant-primer or identifier match. COPE v1.2.5 was used to merge high-quality paired reads, and clonotypes were defined as unique nucleotide sequences. MiTCR v1.1 was used to align clonotypes to the IMGT TRBV, TRBD and TRBJ reference segments. The analysis was restricted to V-J combinations with a frequency above 0.0001, which together covered 99.2% of the repertoires. A TCS score was defined as the ratio of F50 (clonal expansion) to E x V (chaos), with BLOSUM62-based TCRdist applied between CDR3 peptides within each V-J. Welch's t-statistics and random forest reduced 500 to 650 V-J features to roughly 13, which were used in a naive Bayes classifier (R e1071). No statistical method was used to fix the sample size in advance, and group allocation was not hidden from the investigators. The paper describes TCR Vbeta CDR3 sequencing of some 130 peripheral blood samples, made up of 43 ophthalmopathy patients, some 76 hyperthyroidism patients and around 17 progressor patients.

The chain was built from TRBV2 and TRBJ1-5; there is no confident call for the D gene. This TCR was sampled from a young woman with Graves disease. Donor details come from another sample of the same person, matched by shared clones. The source was peripheral blood mononuclear cells (PBMCs), collected at new diagnosis, from a patient treated with antithyroid drugs. CDR3 loop: CASSDAGRNQPQHF. The DNA reads as follows: TGTGCCAGCAGTGATGCTGGGCGAAATCAGCCCCAGCATTTT. With all but the CDR3 taken from the reference TRBV2 and TRBJ1-5 genes, the full variable domain is: EPEVTQTPSHQVTQMGQEVILRCVPISNHLYFYWYRQILGQKVEFLVSFYNNEISEKSEIFDDQFSVERPDGSNFTLKIRSTKLEDSAMYFCASSDAGRNQPQHFGDGTRLSIL.